This T cell receptor (beta chain) was obtained from a study of blood T cell repertoires in COVID-19. Across the study: Cohort 3 donors counted as recovered after two negative PCRs, clearance, or resolved symptoms. The cDNA or gDNA used as material had been derived from T cells, B-cell-depleted T cells, or PBMCs. COVID-19 samples, acute and convalescent, were from the United States, Italy and Spain.

Original handling: The authors estimated nucleated cell counts from reference gene primer amplification. Measured with immunoSEQ multiplex PCR; TCRdb has only the in-frame clones, and not every one. The V and J calls and clone size are taken from that table; D and trimming were inferred from the DNA. The table shows approximately 140,000 clones, with about 80% occurring only once. The CDR3 totals 15 residues. From germline, CDR1 is SNHLY and CDR2 FYNNEI. The V segment lost 4 bases and the J segment 7 bases; nucleotides outside the gene matches: 8. At least ten counts were recorded for this clone. The chain carries TRBV2 and TRBJ2-1; 9 nucleotides align to TRBD2. The clonotype was recovered from a man aged 45-65 years in a cohort exposed to, infected with or recovered from COVID-19 (not recorded which). Sequences were obtained from PBMCs or T cells enriched from blood (not recorded which). The CDR3, as DNA: TGTGCCAGCAGTGTTGGACTAGCGAGGGAAAATGAGCAGTTCTTC. Translating it yields CASSVGLARENEQFF.